This T cell receptor beta chain came from a study of PD-1 blockade in classical Hodgkin lymphoma. Study-wide results and limits: TCR diversity rose significantly by C4D1 in CD4+ but not CD8+ cells. Excluded were patients who started nivolumab under 1 year after ASCT, a group that had lower diversity.

Assay: immunoSEQ multiplex PCR; the TCRdb copy retains only in-frame clones and omits some. Of some 150,000 clones listed, under 85% are singletons. As concerns this clone: No antigen is known for it.

The germline V gene has CDR1 SNHLY and CDR2 FYNNEI. The V segment lost 5 bases and the J segment 11 bases; nucleotides outside the gene matches: 11. This CDR3 has 14 amino acids. In every patient, relapse followed autologous stem cell transplantation, while exposure to brentuximab vedotin differed. The clonotype comes from a human donor with classical Hodgkin lymphoma. The source was peripheral blood mononuclear cells (PBMCs), collected before the second cycle of nivolumab. The rearrangement links TRBV2 to TRBJ1-4, with 7 bases lining up with TRBD1. Here the CDR3 DNA reads TGTGCCAGCAGTTTTGACAGGGTTTCTTCGAAACTGTTTTTT. Its translation: CASSFDRVSSKLFF.